The 2 T cell receptor beta chains below all came from one sample that was sequenced in a study of blood T cell repertoires in COVID-19. The assay was immunoSEQ multiplex PCR, and TCRdb's table has in-frame clones only and misses some. Of about 150,000 clones in the sample, approximately 84% were seen once. Sequencing input: peripheral blood. These receptors were taken from a woman older than 75 with COVID-19, enrolled during active disease.

This chain joins TRBV11-2 and TRBJ2-1; 7 bases are shared with TRBD2. Unmatched junction bases numbered 17, after V lost 8 bases and J lost 16 bases. CDR3 length equals 13 residues. The germline V gene encodes CDR1 SGHAT and CDR2 FQNNGV. CDR3 loop: CASSLWASGESFF. CDR3 bases: TGTGCCAGCTCCCTTTGGGCCAGCGGGGAATCTTTCTTC. Based on the CDR3 plus reference TRBV11-2 and TRBJ2-1, the full variable domain is EAGVAQSPRYKIIEKRQSVAFWCNPISGHATLYWYQQILGQGPKLLIQFQNNGVVDDSQLPKDRFSAERLKGVDSTLKIQPAKLEDSAVYLCASSLWASGESFFGPGTRLTVL.

A single count supports this clone. In nucleotides, the CDR3 is TGTGCCAGCAGTTGGTCAGGGGGCCAGACAGATACGCAGTATTTT. The encoded protein is CASSWSGGQTDTQYF. V and J are TRBV27 and TRBJ2-3; 8 bases agree with TRBD1. V was pared by 4 bases and J by 3 bases, with 6 bases of the junction left unmatched. This CDR3 is 15 amino acids long. Germline CDR1 MNHEY, CDR2 SMNVEV (reference sequence).